Listed below are T cell receptor beta chains from one sample, sequenced in a study of Graves' ophthalmopathy and Graves' hyperthyroidism. TCRdb called the multiplex PCR reads again in MiXCR, with one record for every CDR3 protein. The data show about 1.1 million distinct CDR3 sequences, with about two fifths seen just once and around 10% held by the top ten. Sequenced sample: peripheral blood or thyroid tissue (not recorded which). These receptors were collected from an adult man with Graves' hyperthyroidism. Each CDR3 is given with its conserved first and last residue. D genes are given only for firm matches. Part of the rows lack a size; the others show once, few, many or a class for expanded clones.

V	size	J	D	CDR3	DNA
TRBV11-2	few	TRBJ1-1	.	CASSYSPGGNTEAFF	TGTGCCAGCAGTTACTCGCCGGGAGGGAACACTGAAGCTTTCTTT
TRBV2	.	TRBJ1-6	TRBD1	CASASWTGSSPLHF	TGTGCCAGCGCTTCCTGGACAGGTAGTTCACCCCTCCACTTT
TRBV4-1	.	TRBJ1-5	.	CASSQPTAALRGHQPQHF	TGCGCCAGCAGCCAACCAACGGCAGCTCTGAGGGGACATCAGCCCCAGCATTTT
TRBV7-8	.	TRBJ2-5	.	CASSSRTDRQNF	TGCGCCAGCAGCTCAAGAACGGACAGACAGAACTTC
TRBV20-1	many	TRBJ2-2	.	CSARPQGSGELFF	TGCAGTGCTAGACCACAGGGTTCCGGGGAGCTGTTTTTT
TRBV10-3	many	TRBJ1-4	.	CAIRVTLHEKLFF	TGTGCCATCAGAGTGACTCTTCATGAAAAACTGTTTTTT
TRBV7-9	few	TRBJ2-7	.	CASSLRGPLYEQYF	TGTGCCAGCAGTTTACGGGGCCCCCTCTACGAGCAGTACTTC
TRBV2	.	TRBJ2-5	.	CASTPRSGRGQETQYF	TGTGCCAGCACCCCCCGGAGCGGCAGGGGCCAAGAGACCCAGTACTTC
TRBV6-5	many	TRBJ1-1	.	CASSYHLEAFF	TGTGCCAGCAGTTACCATCTAGAAGCTTTCTTT
TRBV7-3	few	TRBJ1-6	.	CASSQPPGMSSYNSPLHF	TGCGCCAGCAGCCAACCCCCTGGGATGAGCTCCTATAATTCACCCCTCCACTTT
TRBV7-9	many	TRBJ1-2	TRBD1	CASSFERDRATGGYTF	TGTGCCAGCAGCTTCGAAAGGGACAGGGCGACAGGTGGCTACACCTTC
TRBV7-3	few	TRBJ2-5	.	CASSLGAGFIQETQYF	TGTGCCAGCAGCTTGGGGGCGGGGTTTATCCAAGAGACCCAGTACTTC
TRBV5-1	.	TRBJ1-2	.	CASSPGQGVDGYTF	TGCGCCAGCAGCCCGGGGCAGGGAGTCGATGGCTACACCTTC
TRBV20-1	.	TRBJ1-1	.	CSANRDTGKVNTEAFF	TGCAGTGCTAACCGGGACACCGGGAAGGTGAACACTGAAGCTTTCTTT
TRBV27	.	TRBJ2-5	.	CASSWGHGQGRETQYF	TGTGCCAGCAGTTGGGGGCACGGGCAGGGGCGTGAGACCCAGTACTTC
TRBV20-1	.	TRBJ2-5	TRBD2	CSAELGLAGGGGYGETQYF	TGCAGTGCAGAGCTTGGACTAGCGGGGGGGGGTGGATATGGAGAGACCCAGTACTTC
TRBV7-6	few	TRBJ2-2	.	CASSSTPSTGELFF	TGTGCCAGCAGCTCGACCCCTAGCACCGGGGAGCTGTTTTTT
TRBV24-1	.	TRBJ1-5	TRBD1	CAAGQGNQPQHF	TGTGCCGCGGGACAGGGCAATCAGCCCCAGCATTTT
TRBV19	.	TRBJ2-2	.	CASRPTGRVIRTGELFF	TGTGCCAGTCGACCCACAGGCAGGGTGATTCGGACCGGGGAGCTGTTTTTT
TRBV29-1	.	TRBJ2-7	.	CSSGRSEQYF	TGCAGCAGTGGACGTAGCGAGCAGTACTTC
TRBV25-1	many	TRBJ1-1	.	CASSETGGEPEAFF	TGTGCCAGCTCGGAGACGGGCGGGGAGCCTGAAGCTTTCTTT
TRBV7-9	many	TRBJ2-5	TRBD2	CASNSGKVETQYF	TGTGCCAGCAACAGCGGGAAGGTGGAGACCCAGTACTTC
TRBV7-9	.	TRBJ1-2	TRBD1	CASSEVGQGSYTF	TGTGCCAGCAGTGAAGTCGGACAGGGGTCCTACACCTTC
TRBV29-1	many	TRBJ2-7	TRBD2	CSVGIRGSVFEQYF	TGCAGCGTTGGGATACGCGGGAGCGTATTCGAGCAGTACTTC
TRBV13	many	TRBJ2-7	.	CASSLRINEQYF	TGTGCCAGCAGCTTAAGAATTAACGAGCAGTACTTC
TRBV7-6	.	TRBJ2-5	.	CASSLEGHPSQETQYF	TGTGCCAGCAGCTTAGAGGGACATCCGTCGCAAGAGACCCAGTACTTC
TRBV29-1	many	TRBJ1-1	.	CSANWVNTEAFF	TGCAGCGCTAATTGGGTGAACACTGAAGCTTTCTTT
TRBV29-1	many	TRBJ2-7	.	CSVEDYASDSSYEQYF	TGCAGCGTTGAAGACTACGCCTCCGACAGTTCCTACGAGCAGTACTTC
TRBV10-3	.	TRBJ1-1	.	CAISAEGSTEAFF	TGTGCCATCAGTGCAGAGGGTAGCACTGAAGCTTTCTTT
TRBV15	.	TRBJ1-6	.	CATSRDPSSYNSPLHF	TGTGCCACCAGCAGAGACCCGAGCTCCTATAATTCACCCCTCCACTTT
TRBV15	.	TRBJ2-2	TRBD1	CATSREGTGTTGELFF	TGTGCCACCAGCAGAGAAGGGACAGGCACCACCGGGGAGCTGTTTTTT
TRBV15	.	TRBJ1-6	.	CAASSDRGGPSPLHF	TGTGCCGCCAGCAGTGACCGGGGCGGTCCTTCACCCCTCCACTTT
TRBV13	.	TRBJ2-7	.	CASSLGSVRGSGEQYF	TGTGCCAGCAGCTTAGGTAGCGTTAGAGGTTCCGGCGAGCAGTACTTC
TRBV9	many	TRBJ1-4	TRBD1	CASGIQGYNEKLFF	TGTGCCAGCGGAATACAGGGGTATAATGAAAAACTGTTTTTT
TRBV10-3	few	TRBJ1-3	TRBD1	CAISLTGFGNTIYF	TGTGCCATCAGCCTGACAGGGTTCGGAAACACCATATATTTT
TRBV29-1	.	TRBJ2-5	TRBD2	CSTPVGGETQYF	TGCAGTACCCCCGTGGGGGGGGAGACCCAGTACTTC
TRBV15	many	TRBJ1-3	.	CATSRDESWGSGNTIYF	TGTGCCACCAGCAGAGATGAGTCGTGGGGCTCTGGAAACACCATATATTTT
TRBV9	many	TRBJ1-2	TRBD1	CASSADRAYYGYTF	TGTGCCAGCAGCGCGGACAGGGCGTACTATGGCTACACCTTC
TRBV20-1	.	TRBJ1-1	.	CSARDRGGHEGAFF	TGCAGTGCTAGAGATCGGGGAGGCCACGAAGGAGCTTTCTTT
TRBV7-2	many	TRBJ2-5	.	CASGNLAQETQYF	TGTGCCAGCGGAAATCTAGCGCAAGAGACCCAGTACTTC
TRBV25-1	few	TRBJ1-1	.	CASSELFGGPKEAFF	TGTGCCAGCAGTGAACTGTTCGGGGGTCCCAAAGAAGCTTTCTTT
TRBV19	.	TRBJ2-7	.	CASSLEWQSYEQYF	TGTGCCAGTAGTCTTGAGTGGCAGTCCTACGAGCAGTACTTC
TRBV15	.	TRBJ1-2	.	CATSRSTRGGYGYTF	TGTGCCACCAGCAGATCCACAAGGGGCGGATATGGCTACACCTTC
TRBV2	many	TRBJ2-7	.	CASRLSTVTYEQYF	TGTGCCAGCAGATTGAGTACAGTTACCTACGAGCAGTACTTC
TRBV15	few	TRBJ1-5	.	CATSQGRRNQPQHF	TGTGCCACCAGCCAAGGCCGCCGCAATCAGCCCCAGCATTTT
TRBV20-1	.	TRBJ1-5	.	CSASRPGGNQPQHF	TGCAGTGCCAGCAGACCAGGGGGCAATCAGCCCCAGCATTTT
TRBV20-1	few	TRBJ1-1	.	CSASHRGRTEAFF	TGCAGTGCTAGCCATCGGGGGCGCACTGAAGCTTTCTTT
TRBV20-1	many	TRBJ1-5	.	CSATLGLNSNQPQHF	TGCAGTGCTACGCTAGGACTTAATAGCAATCAGCCCCAGCATTTT
TRBV20-1	.	TRBJ1-1	.	CSGRGPKNTEAFF	TGCAGTGGTAGAGGTCCGAAGAACACTGAAGCTTTCTTT
TRBV12-3/TRBV12-4	.	TRBJ2-7	TRBD2	CASSVREGSDEQYF	TGTGCCAGCAGTGTCCGGGAGGGCAGCGACGAGCAGTACTTC
TRBV20-1	.	TRBJ1-6	.	CSAGYGQTNSPLHF	TGCAGTGCCGGTTACGGACAGACCAATTCACCCCTCCACTTT
TRBV29-1	once	TRBJ2-7	TRBD2	CSVESLQESGTSGRAYEQYF	TGCAGCGTTGAAAGTCTTCAGGAGTCAGGGACTAGCGGGAGGGCGTACGAGCAGTACTTC
TRBV15	.	TRBJ1-5	TRBD1	CATSLTGAPQPQHF	TGTGCCACCAGCCTAACAGGGGCTCCGCAGCCCCAGCATTTT
TRBV11-2	.	TRBJ2-7	.	CASSLAITTSPPYEQYF	TGTGCCAGCAGCTTAGCTATTACGACATCCCCTCCCTACGAGCAGTACTTC
TRBV9	many	TRBJ2-5	TRBD1	CASSVDGQVQETQYF	TGTGCCAGCAGCGTAGACGGACAGGTCCAAGAGACCCAGTACTTC
TRBV28	.	TRBJ1-1	TRBD1	CASNSPLGQGGTEAFF	TGTGCCAGCAACTCGCCGCTAGGACAGGGAGGTACTGAAGCTTTCTTT
TRBV11-2	.	TRBJ2-2	.	CASSPIQGKNTGELFF	TGTGCCAGCAGCCCTATTCAGGGGAAGAACACCGGGGAGCTGTTTTTT
TRBV12-3/TRBV12-4	.	TRBJ2-5	.	CASSSPGNQETQYF	TGTGCCAGCAGCTCCCCCGGGAACCAAGAGACCCAGTACTTC
TRBV13	few	TRBJ2-7	TRBD2	CASGLAGRAEQYF	TGTGCCAGCGGGTTAGCGGGCCGTGCCGAGCAGTACTTC
TRBV7-2	many	TRBJ1-1	TRBD1	CASSLDLSGQGKAFF	TGTGCCAGCAGCTTAGACCTATCAGGACAGGGAAAAGCTTTCTTT